The 12 T cell receptor beta chains below were found in one sample sequenced in a study of shared clonotypes between healthy human individuals. TCRdb's copy holds only in-frame clones and misses some; the assay was immunoSEQ multiplex PCR. Here the sample spans 1.6 million or so clones, less than 99% being singletons. Sequenced material: naive CD4+ T cells sorted from blood. Specified subset: CD45RA+ positively selected. These receptors originate from a man aged 25 to 45 in good health.

This chain connects TRBV28 to TRBJ1-5; D call uncertain. Trimming stripped 6 bases from V and 0 bases from J, with 18 bases between. CDR1 is MDHEN and CDR2 is SYDVKM in the germline V gene. The CDR3 contains 17 residues. CDR3 residues: CASRPTAGGFSNQPQHF. Written as DNA, the CDR3 is TGTGCCAGCAGACCTACCGCGGGTGGATTTAGCAATCAGCCCCAGCATTTT.

The rearrangement joins TRBV5-4 to TRBJ1-1, with D maybe TRBD1 (5 bases). The CDR3 loop spans 14 amino acids. CDR1 and CDR2 (germline): SGHNT, YYREEE (reference sequence). Trimming cost V 4 bases and J 1 base, with 11 bases left between them. The CDR3 DNA is TGTGCCAGCAGCATAGACAGACCGAACACTGAAGCTTTCTTT. Its protein product is CASSIDRPNTEAFF.

This chain joins TRBV7-2 and TRBJ2-1, with 8 bases identical to TRBD2. Losses at the gene ends were 5 bases for V and 7 bases for J; bases not matched to a gene: 7. Germline-derived CDR1 and CDR2 are SGHTA and FQGNSA. CDR3 size: 14 residues. CDR3 nucleotides: TGTGCCAGCAGCCCCGTAGCGGGACTAAATGAGCAGTTCTTC. Residues: CASSPVAGLNEQFF. The full variable domain, with the rest looked up from reference TRBV7-2 and TRBJ2-1, is GAGVSQSPSNKVTEKGKDVELRCDPISGHTALYWYRQSLGQGLEFLIYFQGNSAPDKSGLPSDRFSAERTGGSVSTLTIQRTQQEDSAVYLCASSPVAGLNEQFFGPGTRLTVL.

The chain recombines TRBV30 with TRBJ1-1; D is uncertain. Between the trimmed V and J ends, which lost 2 bases and 4 bases, there was a span of 14 bases. The length of the CDR3 is 14 residues. Germline V CDR1 and CDR2: GTSNPN, SVGIG (reference sequence). CDR3 sequence (DNA): TGTGCCTGGAGTTCTCTCGGCAAGCTCACTGAAGCTTTCTTT. It encodes CAWSSLGKLTEAFF.

This sequence joins TRBV4-3 and TRBJ1-2; tentative D call: TRBD1 (5 bases). The CDR3 sequence is 15 residues long. The V end lost 0 bases, the J end lost 2 bases, and 10 bases lay between the germline ends. CDR1 is LGHNA and CDR2 is YSLEER in the germline V gene. The CDR3 coding sequence is TGCGCCAGCAGCCAAGATCGCGCAGGGAACTATGGCTACACCTTC. Translation gives CASSQDRAGNYGYTF.

V usage is TRBV6-4 and J usage is TRBJ2-3; a possible D gene is TRBD1 (5 bases). CDR1 is MRHNA and CDR2 is SNTAGT in the germline V gene. The CDR3 has 14 residues. V lost 0 bases, J lost 3 bases, and 7 bases lay in between. The DNA of the CDR3 is TGTGCCAGCAGTGACTCGTACAGGACAGATACGCAGTATTTT. Translation gives CASSDSYRTDTQYF.

This clone was recorded only once. The J gene is TRBJ1-1, the V gene TRBV21-1. TRBV21-1 is tagged as a pseudogene. This CDR3 has 11 amino acids. This chain's CDR3 is CASSKSTEAFF. Written as DNA, the CDR3 is TGTGCCAGCAGCAAATCCACTGAAGCTTTCTTT.

The chain carries TRBV6-6 and TRBJ1-2; D may be TRBD1 (6 bases). The ends were cut back, 9 bases at V and 8 bases at J, with 13 bases in the middle. Germline CDR1 and CDR2: MNHNY and SVGAGI (reference sequence). This CDR3 region has 11 residues. This CDR3 is CASYRERGYTF. CDR3 sequence (DNA): TGTGCCAGTTACAGGGAGAGGGGCTACACCTTC.

This clone was observed a single time. J is TRBJ2-5 and V is TRBV27; tentatively, D is TRBD2 (5 bases). Per the germline V gene, CDR1 is MNHEY and CDR2 is SMNVEV (reference sequence). Trimming stripped 3 bases from V and 7 bases from J, with 12 bases between. There are 13 residues in the CDR3. In nucleotides, the CDR3 is TGTGCCAGCAGTTTGTCCCATGGAGGGACCCAGTACTTC. Amino acid sequence: CASSLSHGGTQYF.

The gene calls are TRBV6-5 and TRBJ1-5; 7 bases map to TRBD1. The CDR3 contains 14 residues. J gave up 5 bases and V 5 bases, and 6 bases lay outside the gene matches. Germline V lookup: CDR1 MNHEY, CDR2 SVGAGI. The CDR3 sequence is CASSPRGEDQPQHF. In DNA, the CDR3 is TGTGCCAGCAGTCCCAGGGGGGAGGATCAGCCCCAGCATTTT.

Note on this clone: Within the sample, other DNA sequences also encode this same CDR3. CDR3 sequence: CASSLGDTQYF. As DNA, the CDR3 is TGTGCCAGCAGCTTAGGAGATACGCAGTATTTT. This rearrangement joins TRBV11-2 to TRBJ2-3; D ambiguous. Germline-derived CDR1 and CDR2 are SGHAT and FQNNGV. This CDR3 contains 11 residues. V lost 1 base to trimming and J lost 5 bases, with 1 base between them.

The rearrangement links TRBV11-2 to TRBJ2-1; the match to TRBD2 covers 10 bases. The CDR3 has 15 amino acids. Germline V gene data show CDR1 as SGHAT and CDR2 as FQNNGV. V trimming: 1 base; J trimming: 5 bases; junction bases outside the gene matches: 2. The CDR3 sequence is CASSLGAGGDNEQFF. CDR3 bases: TGTGCCAGCAGCTTAGGAGCGGGAGGGGACAATGAGCAGTTCTTC.